This is a list of T cell receptor beta chains from one sample in a study of blood T cell repertoires in COVID-19. Assay: immunoSEQ multiplex PCR; the TCRdb copy retains only in-frame clones and omits some. This sample carries about 140,000 clones, 75% to 85% of them seen once, and the ten largest clones take 3.5% to 5.5%. Sequenced sample: peripheral blood. These receptor sequences come from a woman of 80 years or more with active or convalescent COVID-19. Both conserved end residues are part of each CDR3. The D gene is left open where the match is weak. Only part of the rows carry a size: once, few, many, or a class if the clone is expanded.

D,length,V,J,size,DNA,CDR3
NA,14,TRBV20-1,TRBJ1-1,NA,TGCAGTGCTAGTACAGGGACCATGAACACTGAAGCTTTCTTT,CSASTGTMNTEAFF
TRBD1,15,TRBV5-5,TRBJ1-4,once,TGTGCCAGCAGCAAAAGGGGGCTGAATAATGAAAAACTGTTTTTT,CASSKRGLNNEKLFF
NA,15,TRBV6-5,TRBJ2-2,medium-sized,TGTGCCAGCAGAAAACCGGGAACGAACACCGGGGAGCTGTTTTTT,CASRKPGTNTGELFF
NA,15,TRBV6-6,TRBJ1-4,NA,TGTGCCAGCACGTCCAAGGAGAGACCAAATGAAAAACTGTTTTTT,CASTSKERPNEKLFF
NA,16,TRBV6-5,TRBJ1-4,NA,TGTGCCAGCAGTTACAGCTCGGCGGCCCTTAATGAAAAACTGTTTTTT,CASSYSSAALNEKLFF
NA,13,TRBV3-1/TRBV3-2,TRBJ2-2,NA,TGTGCCAGCAGCCTGAACAGGGCCGGGGAGCTGTTTTTT,CASSLNRAGELFF
NA,15,TRBV13,TRBJ1-1,large,TGTGCCAGCAGCTCATCAGGGGATATGAACACTGAAGCTTTCTTT,CASSSSGDMNTEAFF
TRBD2,16,TRBV5-1,TRBJ2-1,NA,TGCGCCAGCAGAGATAGAGCGGGGGCCTCCTACAATGAGCAGTTCTTC,CASRDRAGASYNEQFF
NA,13,TRBV6-2/TRBV6-3,TRBJ1-5,medium-sized,TGTGCCAGCAGTCCGGCAGGGGAACAGCCCCAGCATTTT,CASSPAGEQPQHF
NA,12,TRBV29-1,TRBJ1-2,NA,TGCAGCGTTGAGGGAGGAGGGAATGGCTACACCTTC,CSVEGGGNGYTF
NA,13,TRBV5-1,TRBJ1-1,NA,TGCGCCAGCAGCTCAGGAGGGGTTGCTGAAGCTTTCTTT,CASSSGGVAEAFF
NA,16,TRBV5-1,TRBJ1-1,NA,TGCGCCAGCAGCTTGGATCCAGGCGAGAAGAACACTGAAGCTTTCTTT,CASSLDPGEKNTEAFF
TRBD2,14,TRBV5-1,TRBJ2-7,NA,TGCGCCAGCAGCTTAGGCGGGAGCTCCTACGAGCAGTACTTC,CASSLGGSSYEQYF
NA,12,TRBV2,TRBJ1-2,NA,TGTGCCAGTGGGCCTGGGGCGCGGGGCTACACCTTC,CASGPGARGYTF
NA,14,TRBV5-6,TRBJ2-7,few,TGTGCCAGCAGCTTTTCAATGGGCGCAACCGAGCAGTACTTC,CASSFSMGATEQYF
TRBD2,16,TRBV7-2,TRBJ2-1,NA,TGTGCCAGCAGCTACGGGACTAGCGGGGTCTTCAATGAGCAGTTCTTC,CASSYGTSGVFNEQFF
NA,13,TRBV28,TRBJ1-2,NA,TGTGCCAGCAGTTTGCCGACAGGCGGAGGCTACACCTTC,CASSLPTGGGYTF
TRBD1,13,TRBV6-6,TRBJ2-1,NA,TGTGCCAGTACCGGGACAGGTAACAATGAGCAGTTCTTC,CASTGTGNNEQFF
NA,13,TRBV18,TRBJ2-5,NA,TGTGCCAGCTCACCGGGCAGCCAAGAGACCCAGTACTTC,CASSPGSQETQYF
TRBD2,19,TRBV28,TRBJ2-4,NA,TGTGCCAGCAGGAATTTTAGCGGGGGGACGGGGGCCCGACTAAACATTCAGTACTTC,CASRNFSGGTGARLNIQYF
TRBD2,18,TRBV27,TRBJ2-3,NA,TGTGCCAGCAGTTTATCGTATCCTAGCGGAATCTACACAGATACGCAGTATTTT,CASSLSYPSGIYTDTQYF
TRBD1,14,TRBV18,TRBJ1-5,once,TGTGCCAGCTCATTGGACAGGTTAAATCAGCCCCAGCATTTT,CASSLDRLNQPQHF
TRBD2,15,TRBV19,TRBJ2-1,NA,TGTGCCAGTAGGCTAAGGACTAGCGGGGGTAATGAGCAGTTCTTC,CASRLRTSGGNEQFF
NA,14,TRBV18,TRBJ2-5,NA,TGTGCCAGCTTACCAGAGGCCAAAGCAGAGACCCAGTACTTC,CASLPEAKAETQYF
NA,16,TRBV7-8,TRBJ1-1,NA,TGTGCCAGCAGCTTAGAGGGGGGGGGCCTGAACACTGAAGCTTTCTTT,CASSLEGGGLNTEAFF
NA,14,TRBV6-5,TRBJ2-2,once,TGTGCCAGCAGCCCCCGGAGGAACACCGGGGAGCTGTTTTTT,CASSPRRNTGELFF
NA,16,TRBV4-1,TRBJ1-5,NA,TGCGCCAGCAGCCAAGGGGCGGGGTTTGGCAATCAGCCCCAGCATTTT,CASSQGAGFGNQPQHF
TRBD1,15,TRBV7-2,TRBJ2-1,NA,TGTGCCAGCAGCTTAGTTGGGACAGGGGACAATGAGCAGTTCTTC,CASSLVGTGDNEQFF
TRBD1,17,TRBV5-5,TRBJ1-5,NA,TGTGCCAGCAGCTTGGTTTCGGGGACAGGGTTAGGGCAGCCCCAGCATTTT,CASSLVSGTGLGQPQHF
TRBD2,16,TRBV27,TRBJ2-5,NA,TGTGCCAGCAGTTTTATGGCGGGGGGCCCCCAAGAGACCCAGTACTTC,CASSFMAGGPQETQYF
NA,14,TRBV28,TRBJ2-1,NA,TGTGCCAGCGAGTTCGGGGGCTCCTACAATGAGCAGTTCTTC,CASEFGGSYNEQFF
TRBD1,13,TRBV28,TRBJ1-2,NA,TGTGCCAGCAGCCTCCCGGGACAGGCCGGGGACACCTTC,CASSLPGQAGDTF
NA,13,TRBV12-3/TRBV12-4,TRBJ2-1,NA,TGTGCCAGCACCCCGAGAGAGTACAATGAGCAGTTCTTC,CASTPREYNEQFF
NA,14,TRBV27,TRBJ2-1,many,TGTGCCAGCAGTCCAACATCGGAGGGTGGTAGACAGTTCTTC,CASSPTSEGGRQFF
TRBD1,15,TRBV7-8,TRBJ1-2,few,TGTGCCAGCAGCGGACGGGACAGGGGAAGGAGTGGCTACACCTTC,CASSGRDRGRSGYTF
TRBD2,15,TRBV5-5,TRBJ2-5,NA,TGTGCCAGCAGCTTATGGACTAGCGGCCAAGAGACCCAGTACTTC,CASSLWTSGQETQYF
NA,17,TRBV11-3,TRBJ2-3,NA,TGTGCCAGCAGCCTCACGTCCGGACACTTAAGCACAGATACGCAGTATTTT,CASSLTSGHLSTDTQYF
TRBD2,16,TRBV5-1,TRBJ2-2,NA,TGCGCCAGCAGCCTGACTCAGGGGACTAGTCCCGGGGAGCTGTTTTTT,CASSLTQGTSPGELFF
NA,14,TRBV6-5,TRBJ2-7,NA,TGTGCCAGCAGTTACTCGAGAGCCATCTACGAGCAGTACTTC,CASSYSRAIYEQYF
NA,11,TRBV30,TRBJ2-1,NA,TGTGCCTGGAGTATCGACAATGAGCAGTTCTTC,CAWSIDNEQFF
TRBD1,15,TRBV19,TRBJ1-3,NA,TGTGCCAGTAGTCCCGGACAGGGGGCTGGAAACACCATATATTTT,CASSPGQGAGNTIYF
NA,12,TRBV19,TRBJ1-5,NA,TGTGCCAGTTGGGGGGGTGGGCAGCCCCAGCATTTT,CASWGGGQPQHF
NA,16,TRBV5-1,TRBJ2-2,NA,TGCGCCAGCAGCCCGAACCAGGGCAGGGCAACCGGGGAGCTGTTTTTT,CASSPNQGRATGELFF
TRBD1,16,TRBV27,TRBJ2-7,once,TGTGCCAGCAGCGCGTTGGGGACAGGGGGAAACTACGAGCAGTACTTC,CASSALGTGGNYEQYF
TRBD2,17,TRBV9,TRBJ2-1,NA,TGTGCCAGCAGCGTAGGGGCAGCGGGGCGTTCCTACAATGAGCAGTTCTTC,CASSVGAAGRSYNEQFF
TRBD2,13,TRBV6-5,TRBJ2-7,NA,TGTGCCTCCGAGCGGGGGGGGACCTACGAGCAGTACTTC,CASERGGTYEQYF
NA,17,TRBV4-2,TRBJ2-1,NA,TGTGCCAGCAGCCGCGTAAACGGGGGTTCCTCCTACAATGAGCAGTTCTTC,CASSRVNGGSSYNEQFF
NA,12,TRBV7-2,TRBJ1-5,once,TGTGCCAGCAGCTTCAGTGGTCAGCCCCAGCATTTT,CASSFSGQPQHF
NA,14,TRBV14,TRBJ1-2,NA,TGTGCCAGCAGCCAAATGACGGGGCGGGGTGGCTACACCTTC,CASSQMTGRGGYTF
NA,13,TRBV5-4,TRBJ2-2,NA,TGTGCCAGCAGCCTGGACTCGACCGGGGAGCTGTTTTTT,CASSLDSTGELFF
TRBD1,16,TRBV28,TRBJ1-2,few,TGTGCCAGCAGTTTGGGGGCCACAGGGGGCGTCACGGGCTACACCTTC,CASSLGATGGVTGYTF
NA,13,TRBV2,TRBJ1-2,NA,TGTGCCAGCAGTCCGACAGTCTCCTATGGCTACACCTTC,CASSPTVSYGYTF
NA,15,TRBV7-2,TRBJ1-3,NA,TGTGCCAGCAGCTTAGACACCCGTCGAGGAAACACCATATATTTT,CASSLDTRRGNTIYF
NA,12,TRBV30,TRBJ2-7,NA,TGTGCCTGGAGTGAGGTGGGCGCCGAGCAGTACTTC,CAWSEVGAEQYF
TRBD2,14,TRBV6-5,TRBJ2-7,NA,TGTGCCAGCACAGGTCGGGGGGTTGCCTACGAGCAGTACTTC,CASTGRGVAYEQYF